The 4 T cell receptor beta chains listed next were all sequenced from one sample in a study of CD8 T cells in Susac syndrome. Roughly 0.45 to 1 ug RNA was reverse transcribed with random hexamers. TCRdb reprocessed the immunoSEQ multiplex PCR reads via MiXCR and lists one record per CDR3 protein. The sample lists about 180,000 distinct CDR3 sequences; around 95% were seen once. The sequencing sample was made of CD8+ T cells from PBMCs. Every receptor here comes from a human donor with multiple sclerosis.

The V gene is TRBV20-1, the J gene TRBJ2-5, with 7 bases identical to TRBD2. Germline CDR1 reads DFQATT; CDR2 reads SNEGSKA (reference sequence). The CDR3 runs to 13 residues. The CDR3 DNA is TGCAGCGGAAGGGACTACCTACAAGAGACCCAGTACTTC. It is translated as CSGRDYLQETQYF.

The V call is TRBV15, the J call TRBJ1-5; 8 nucleotides line up with TRBD1. J was trimmed by 7 bases and V by 0 bases; bases with no gene match: 8. The CDR3 has 16 residues. Germline V lookup: CDR1 LNHNV, CDR2 YYDKDF (reference sequence). CDR3 residues: CATSRDRGTGRQPQHF. The CDR3 nucleotides read TGTGCCACCAGCAGAGATAGGGGGACAGGTCGGCAGCCCCAGCATTTT.

The CDR3 is CSVEGDRRRNEQFF. The DNA of the CDR3 is TGCAGCGTTGAAGGGGACCGGCGCCGGAATGAGCAGTTCTTC. This chain connects TRBV29-1 to TRBJ2-1; D assignment may be TRBD1 or TRBD2 (5 bases each). Germline CDR1 reads SQVTM; CDR2 reads ANQGSEA. Trimming removed 1 base from V and 7 bases from J, with 14 bases in between. The length of the CDR3 is 14 residues.

The rearrangement uses TRBV12-3 or TRBV12-4 and TRBJ1-5; no clear D gene. Trimming took 3 bases from V and 3 from J, leaving 9 bases between them. This CDR3 has 14 residues. CDR3 DNA: TGTGCCAGCAGTTTTCAGGCCCACAATCAGCCCCAGCATTTT. Its protein product is CASSFQAHNQPQHF.